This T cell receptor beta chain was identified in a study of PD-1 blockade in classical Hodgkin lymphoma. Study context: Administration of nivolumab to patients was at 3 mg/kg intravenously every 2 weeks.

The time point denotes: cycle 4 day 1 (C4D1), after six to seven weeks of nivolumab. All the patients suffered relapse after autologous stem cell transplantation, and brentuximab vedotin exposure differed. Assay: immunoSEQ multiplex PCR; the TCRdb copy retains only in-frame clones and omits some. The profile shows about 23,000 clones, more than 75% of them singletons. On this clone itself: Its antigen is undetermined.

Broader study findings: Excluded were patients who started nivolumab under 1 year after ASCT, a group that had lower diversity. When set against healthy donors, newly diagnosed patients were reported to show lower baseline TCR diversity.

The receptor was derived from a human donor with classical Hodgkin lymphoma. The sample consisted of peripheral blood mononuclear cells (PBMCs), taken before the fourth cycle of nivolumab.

Here the CDR3 reads CASSMPTGGFSGANVLTF. In DNA, the CDR3 is TGTGCCAGCAGTATGCCTACAGGGGGCTTCTCTGGGGCCAACGTCCTGACTTTC. V is TRBV7-9 and J is TRBJ2-6; 9 bases line up with TRBD1. From germline, CDR1 is SEHNR and CDR2 FQNEAQ (reference sequence). Trimming took 6 bases from V and 0 from J; bases not matched to a gene: 9. The CDR3 is 18 residues long.